This T cell receptor (beta chain) is drawn from a study of blood T cell repertoires in COVID-19. In the original analysis: Scientists estimated how many nucleated cells there were by amplifying reference gene primers. The assay was immunoSEQ multiplex PCR, and TCRdb's table has in-frame clones only and misses some. V, J and clone size were drawn from that table, and D and trimming were deduced from the DNA. The sample consists of approximately 200,000 clones, about nine tenths of them appearing once. After removal of 1 base from V and 8 bases from J, the junction contained 5 bases not matched to a gene. CDR3 length equals 16 residues. Germline V lookup: CDR1 LGHDT, CDR2 YNNKEL (reference sequence).

The sequencing sample was made of PBMCs or T cells enriched from blood (not recorded which). The genes are TRBV3-1 (or the pseudogene TRBV3-2) and TRBJ2-1, with 13 bases identical to TRBD2. The receptor was derived from a man aged 25-45 years who had recovered from COVID-19. For the CDR3, the DNA is TGTGCCAGCAGCCAAGGGACTAGCGGGAGTTTTTATGAGCAGTTCTTC. This gives the protein CASSQGTSGSFYEQFF.